These 21 T cell receptor beta chains share one sample of origin, sequenced in a study of graft-versus-host responses after intestinal transplantation (dated by TCRdb to the early 2020s). Their recognized antigens are unknown. Libraries were made using the immunoSEQ multiplex PCR assay. TCRdb limited this immuneACCESS table to in-frame rearrangements with V and J called. A share of clones is missing; checked studies link under half to unresolved V genes, and the rest is unexplained. The sample records around 110,000 clones, about nine tenths of which are singletons. About 0.18% of the sample is in the top ten clones. The meaning of the sample's time point label: cells obtained before transplantation from donor or recipient. The sequences come from unstimulated CD4+ T cells sorted from spleen or lymph node cells, collected before intestinal transplant. The origin of the receptors is a human donor who received an intestinal transplant.

Worth noting for this clone: Other DNA sequences in the same sample also yield this CDR3. The chain employs TRBV18 and TRBJ2-7, with 7 bases aligning to TRBD1. V lost 6 bases and J lost 0; bases outside the gene matches: 5. In germline, CDR1 is KGHSH, CDR2 LQKENI. The CDR3 contains 14 residues. The CDR3 region is CASSPGTVSYEQYF. The CDR3 coding sequence is TGTGCCAGCTCCCCCGGGACAGTCTCCTACGAGCAGTACTTC.

V gene TRBV4-2 combines with J gene TRBJ1-5, with a tentative D call TRBD1 (5 bases). This CDR3 contains 11 residues. Per germline, CDR1 LGHNA and CDR2 YNFKEQ. CDR3 loop: CENQGDQPQHF. The CDR3, as DNA: TGTGAGAACCAGGGCGATCAGCCCCAGCATTTT.

CDR3 residues: CAWSGSPSYNEQFF. The CDR3 bases are TGTGCCTGGAGCGGGTCTCCCTCCTACAATGAGCAGTTCTTC. The chain carries TRBV30 and TRBJ2-1; D remains ambiguous. The V end lost 3 bases, the J end lost 0 bases, and 9 bases lay between the germline ends. Germline V CDR1 and CDR2: GTSNPN, SVGIG (reference sequence). The CDR3 is 14 amino acids.

The gene calls are TRBV7-9 and TRBJ1-1, with a tentative D call TRBD1 (5 bases). Germline loops: CDR1 SEHNR, CDR2 FQNEAQ (reference sequence). V lost 5 bases and J 8 bases, leaving 18 bases between the germline ends. The CDR3 totals 14 residues. CDR3 DNA: TGTGCCAGCAGCCGGACATTTCTTATAACCGAAGCTTTCTTT. Translated: CASSRTFLITEAFF.

J is TRBJ2-5 and V is TRBV6-5; D is undetermined. The ends were cut back, 0 bases at V and 2 bases at J, with 7 bases in the middle. The CDR3 consists of 14 residues. The germline V gene has CDR1 MNHEY and CDR2 SVGAGI. This CDR3 is CASSYSPTQETQYF. The CDR3 nucleotides read TGTGCCAGCAGTTACTCTCCGACTCAAGAGACCCAGTACTTC.

The V call is TRBV10-2, the J call TRBJ2-7; perhaps TRBD1 as D (6 bases). The CDR3 has 16 residues. CDR1 and CDR2 from the germline V gene are WSHSY and SAAADI. Trimming took off 2 bases at V and 0 bases at J, with 14 bases between the two ends. The CDR3 reads CASSEPYRQASYEQYF. The CDR3 DNA reads as TGCGCCAGCAGTGAGCCATATCGACAGGCCTCCTACGAGCAGTACTTC.

V is TRBV5-4 and J is TRBJ2-5; 13 nucleotides agree with TRBD2. The CDR3 extends over 17 amino acids. The junction had 4 bases not matched to a gene; V was cut back by 1 base and J by 1 base. Germline lookup yields CDR1 SGHNT and CDR2 YYREEE (reference sequence). The CDR3 region has the DNA TGTGCCAGCAGCTTGATCGGACTAGCGGGGGTCCAAGAGACCCAGTACTTC. It codes for CASSLIGLAGVQETQYF.

V gene TRBV19 combines with J gene TRBJ2-7, with TRBD1 identical over 9 bases. CDR3 length: 13 residues. The V gene end was trimmed by 5 bases and the J gene end by 6 bases; junction bases not matched to a gene: 5. In germline, CDR1 is LNHDA, CDR2 SQIVND (reference sequence). The CDR3 spells CASSPDRGVEQYF. CDR3 DNA: TGTGCCAGTAGTCCGGACAGGGGTGTCGAGCAGTACTTC.

This clone was seen only once. The chain employs TRBV18 and TRBJ1-2, with D uncertain. This CDR3 has 14 amino acids. Germline CDR1 and CDR2: KGHSH and LQKENI. V lost 4 bases to trimming and J lost 3 bases, with 12 bases between them. The CDR3 nucleotides are TGTGCCAGCTCACTGAGTTTGTACGACTATGGCTACACCTTC. Translating gives CASSLSLYDYGYTF.

In its sample, this clone was seen a few times. The chain couples TRBV5-6 to TRBJ2-7; the D gene is possibly TRBD1 (6 bases). The V and J ends lost 7 bases and 5 bases respectively, with 16 bases between them. This CDR3 comprises 13 residues. Germline V lookup: CDR1 SGHDT, CDR2 YYEEEE. CDR3 DNA sequence: TGTGCCAGCCTAAGGGGGAAGAGTAACGAGCAGTACTTC. Translation gives CASLRGKSNEQYF.

The chain joins TRBV5-8 to TRBJ2-2; 10 bases agree with TRBD2. The germline gives CDR1 SGHTS, CDR2 YDEGEE. Unmatched junction bases numbered 8, after V lost 0 bases and J lost 6 bases. The CDR3 loop spans 17 amino acids. The CDR3 bases are TGTGCCAGCAGCTTGGAATTTAGCGGGAGGAGGTCCGGGGAGCTGTTTTTT. Protein sequence: CASSLEFSGRRSGELFF.

The CDR3 region has the DNA TGTGCCAGCAGCTTAACAGGGGGCGGCCAGCCCCAGCATTTT. This codes for CASSLTGGGQPQHF. The chain employs TRBV7-2 and TRBJ1-5; 9 positions match TRBD1. Per the germline V gene, CDR1 is SGHTA and CDR2 is FQGNSA. This CDR3 contains 14 residues. V dropped 2 bases and J dropped 7; count of bases not matched to a gene: 3.

This clone was counted a few times. The CDR3 coding sequence is TGTGCCAGCAGTCGGACAGGGGATTCACCCCTCCACTTT. Its protein is CASSRTGDSPLHF. The chain has TRBV6-5 and TRBJ1-6, with 9 nucleotides matching TRBD1. Per germline, CDR1 MNHEY and CDR2 SVGAGI. The CDR3 runs 13 residues. V was clipped by 5 bases and J by 8 bases; unmatched bases: 1.

The chain is built from TRBV6-6 and TRBJ2-2; perhaps TRBD1 as D (5 bases). CDR3 length: 14 residues. CDR1 MNHNY and CDR2 SVGAGI come from the germline V gene (reference sequence). Trimming took 5 bases from V and 5 from J, leaving 12 bases between them. The CDR3 loop reads CASSTRDRTGELFF. CDR3 bases: TGTGCCAGCAGTACCCGCGACAGAACCGGGGAGCTGTTTTTT.

V and J are TRBV30 and TRBJ2-1; the D is unclear. Germline values: CDR1 GTSNPN, CDR2 SVGIG (reference sequence). The V and J ends lost 0 bases and 10 bases respectively, with 10 bases between them. The CDR3 consists of 12 residues. CDR3 sequence (DNA): TGTGCCTGGAGTGTAAAAAAACTCGAGCAGTTCTTC. It codes for CAWSVKKLEQFF.

The V and J genes are TRBV6-5 and TRBJ1-1, with TRBD1 matching over 7 bases. Losses at the gene ends were 6 bases for V and 8 bases for J; bases not matched to a gene: 9. Germline-derived CDR1 and CDR2 are MNHEY and SVGAGI. There are 13 residues in the CDR3. DNA of the CDR3: TGTGCCAGCAGACGAACCGGGACAGAAGAAGCTTTCTTT. This encodes CASRRTGTEEAFF.

J is TRBJ1-2 and V is TRBV7-9, with TRBD1 as a possible D gene (6 bases). Trimming shortened V by 6 bases and J by 4 bases, and 9 bases separated the two germline ends. Germline CDR1 reads SEHNR; CDR2 reads FQNEAQ (reference sequence). CDR3 length: 12 amino acids. This CDR3 reads CASRPDSYGYTF. The CDR3 DNA is TGTGCCAGCAGACCGGACAGCTATGGCTACACCTTC.

V and J are TRBV11-3 and TRBJ2-7; a possible D gene is TRBD2 (5 bases). The CDR3 runs to 12 residues. Trimming pared 0 bases from V and 7 bases from J, leaving 7 bases between. The germline V gene encodes CDR1 SGHNT and CDR2 YENEEA. The CDR3 loop reads CASSLDGSEQYF. The CDR3 nucleotides are TGTGCCAGCAGCTTAGATGGGAGTGAGCAGTACTTC.

V usage is TRBV19 and J usage is TRBJ1-2; D possibly corresponds to TRBD1 (6 bases). This CDR3 has 15 amino acids. Germline CDR1 and CDR2: LNHDA and SQIVND (reference sequence). V was clipped by 8 bases and J by 2 bases, with 18 bases between them. CDR3 protein: CASRRLQGSNYGYTF. CDR3 coding DNA: TGTGCCAGTCGGCGTTTACAGGGAAGCAACTATGGCTACACCTTC.

The genes are TRBV11-2 and TRBJ2-7; D is possibly TRBD1 (6 bases). This CDR3 is built from 14 residues. Trimming removed 5 bases from V and 3 bases from J, with 14 bases in between. The germline V gene encodes CDR1 SGHAT and CDR2 FQNNGV. CDR3 nucleotide sequence: TGTGCCAGCAGCCCCGCCGGGACAAGCTACGAGCAGTACTTC. Translation: CASSPAGTSYEQYF.

This clone was recorded once. This chain uses TRBV19 with TRBJ2-1; 8 bases fit TRBD1. This CDR3 region has 13 residues. The germline gives CDR1 LNHDA, CDR2 SQIVND (reference sequence). Trimming cost V 3 bases and J 7 bases; bases outside gene matches: 2. CDR3 coding DNA: TGTGCCAGTAGTATGTACAGGGGGAATGAGCAGTTCTTC. Amino acid sequence: CASSMYRGNEQFF.